This T cell receptor beta chain was recorded in a study of blood T cell repertoires in COVID-19. About the study: Sources were T cells, B-cell-depleted T cells, or PBMCs; the material itself was cDNA or gDNA.

Some clones are missing from TCRdb's copy, which holds only in-frame ones; the method was immunoSEQ multiplex PCR. The data contain tens of thousands of clones, 85% to 95% of them singletons. This CDR3 has 13 residues. CDR1 and CDR2 (germline): SEHNR, FQNEAQ (reference sequence). After removal of 5 bases from V and 6 bases from J, the junction contained 5 bases not matched to a gene. The J gene is TRBJ2-3, the V gene TRBV7-9, with 7 bases that match TRBD1. The TCR sequence derives from a woman in her sixties with active COVID-19. What was sequenced was peripheral blood. Here the CDR3 reads CASSATGPDTQYF. CDR3 bases: TGTGCCAGCAGCGCGACAGGGCCCGATACGCAGTATTTT.